These 32 T cell receptor beta chains were all obtained from the same sample, sequenced in a study of cytomegalovirus exposure and HLA in healthy donors. The PCR made use of 60 Vbeta and 13 Jbeta primers. Libraries were prepared by immunoSEQ multiplex PCR; TCRdb keeps only in-frame clonotypes and omits some of them. The sample carries 130,000 or so clones, roughly four fifths recorded once. Specimen: PBMCs. Receptors originate from a man aged 18 to 30 in good health and CMV-seropositive.

The genes are TRBV5-1 and TRBJ2-5, with D unclear. CDR1 is SGHRS, CDR2 YFSETQ, per germline. The germline V and J ends were trimmed by 1 base and 2 bases, with 12 bases remaining between them. The CDR3 totals 15 residues. The CDR3 sequence is CASSLIRSAQETQYF. The CDR3 DNA reads as TGCGCCAGCAGCTTGATACGGAGCGCTCAAGAGACCCAGTACTTC.

The chain carries TRBV5-1 and TRBJ2-2; 15 bases match TRBD2. This CDR3 comprises 18 residues. J was trimmed by 4 bases and V by 2 bases; bases with no gene match: 6. Germline-derived CDR1 and CDR2 are SGHRS and YFSETQ. CDR3 amino acids: CASSLGLAGGPGTGELFF. The CDR3 region has the DNA TGCGCCAGCAGCTTAGGACTAGCGGGAGGGCCGGGCACCGGGGAGCTGTTTTTT.

The chain's CDR3 is CASSLGGSNQPQHF. The CDR3 coding sequence is TGTGCCAGCAGCCTGGGGGGGAGCAATCAGCCCCAGCATTTT. The chain has TRBV6-5 and TRBJ1-5; D is possibly TRBD1 (5 bases). This CDR3 has 14 amino acids. In germline, CDR1 is MNHEY, CDR2 SVGAGI. V was cut by 6 bases and J by 1 base, with 10 bases left in between.

Note on this clone: An end of the junction does not agree with germline; a read error may underlie this. The J gene is TRBJ2-1, the V gene TRBV30; D is possibly TRBD2 (6 bases). The germline V gene encodes CDR1 GTSNPN and CDR2 SVGIG (reference sequence). The CDR3 loop spans 13 amino acids. CDR3 sequence: CAWAGTSYSEQFF. The CDR3 DNA reads TGTGCCTGGGCCGGGACTTCGTACAGTGAGCAGTTCTTC.

This clone was seen once. This chain links TRBV25-1 with TRBJ1-1, with no clear D. Trimming took 6 bases from V and 7 from J, leaving 15 bases between them. Germline assignment: CDR1 MGHDK and CDR2 SYGVNS. CDR3 length equals 13 residues. The CDR3 loop is CASSGRIEGEAFF. For the CDR3, the DNA is TGTGCCAGCAGCGGACGGATAGAGGGTGAAGCTTTCTTT.

The chain carries TRBV28 and TRBJ2-5, with TRBD2 as a possible D gene (6 bases). CDR3 length: 14 amino acids. Germline CDR1 MDHEN, CDR2 SYDVKM. V shed 2 bases and J shed 3 bases, with 10 bases lying between them. The CDR3 sequence is CASSLKLAKETQYF. DNA for the CDR3: TGTGCCAGCAGTTTAAAACTAGCTAAAGAGACCCAGTACTTC.

The chain combines TRBV27 with TRBJ1-5, with 7 bases identical to TRBD1. With V trimmed by 6 bases and J by 7 bases, 9 bases remained unmatched. The CDR3 runs to 14 residues. Per germline, CDR1 MNHEY and CDR2 SMNVEV (reference sequence). The DNA of the CDR3 is TGTGCCAGCAGCCCAGGGGGATCATGGCAGCCCCAGCATTTT. Translation: CASSPGGSWQPQHF.

This rearrangement joins TRBV7-2 to TRBJ2-5, with TRBD1 as a possible D gene (6 bases). Trimming took 5 bases from V and 5 from J, leaving 15 bases between them. CDR1 is SGHTA and CDR2 is FQGNSA in the germline V gene. The CDR3 consists of 14 residues. In DNA form, the CDR3 reads TGTGCCAGCAGCCAAACAGGGCCCCTCGAGACCCAGTACTTC. It codes for CASSQTGPLETQYF.

The V call is TRBV6-5, the J call TRBJ1-2; 7 positions match TRBD1. The V and J ends lost 4 bases and 8 bases, in that order; junction bases with no gene match: 10. The CDR3 is 14 amino acids. Germline CDR1 and CDR2: MNHEY and SVGAGI. The CDR3 region is CASSLAGGRLGYTF. The CDR3 bases are TGTGCCAGCAGTTTGGCAGGGGGGCGATTAGGCTACACCTTC.

The V call is TRBV6-5, the J call TRBJ1-1; 7 nucleotides line up with TRBD1. Germline V gene lookup returns CDR1 MNHEY and CDR2 SVGAGI. The CDR3 has 13 residues. Trimming cost V 6 bases and J 4 bases; bases outside gene matches: 5. This chain's CDR3 is CASSIQGGTEAFF. CDR3 bases: TGTGCCAGCAGCATTCAGGGGGGCACTGAAGCTTTCTTT.

This clone was picked up a small number of times. The chain recombines TRBV4-2 with TRBJ1-1, with a possible D match to TRBD1 (5 bases). There are 15 residues in the CDR3. The germline CDR1 and CDR2 sequences are LGHNA and YNFKEQ. V shed 4 bases and J shed 0 bases, with 12 bases lying between them. The CDR3 nucleotides read TGTGCCAGCAGCCCCCTAAGACAGATGAACACTGAAGCTTTCTTT. It encodes CASSPLRQMNTEAFF.

The V and J genes are TRBV6-5 and TRBJ2-4; D might be TRBD1 (6 bases). Germline loops: CDR1 MNHEY, CDR2 SVGAGI. V shed 6 bases and J shed 3 bases, with 15 bases lying between them. This CDR3 contains 15 residues. The CDR3 DNA follows: TGTGCCAGCAGCCCAAGGGACAAGGGCAAAAACATTCAGTACTTC. It codes for CASSPRDKGKNIQYF.

The rearrangement joins TRBV5-8 to TRBJ2-1; no firm D call. The CDR3 has 16 amino acids. V dropped 5 bases and J dropped 5 bases, with 20 bases sitting between them. Germline V lookup: CDR1 SGHTS, CDR2 YDEGEE. The CDR3 DNA follows: TGTGCCAGCAGGGAGAGGCTTCCAATGGTTAACAATGAGCAGTTCTTC. Its protein is CASRERLPMVNNEQFF.

V usage is TRBV9 and J usage is TRBJ2-2, with 10 bases identical to TRBD2. Per the germline V gene, CDR1 is SGDLS and CDR2 is YYNGEE. This CDR3 region has 15 residues. The V and J ends lost 3 bases and 4 bases, in that order; junction bases with no gene match: 3. The CDR3 sequence: CASSASGSSTGELFF. The CDR3 bases are TGTGCCAGCAGCGCTAGCGGGAGCAGCACCGGGGAGCTGTTTTTT. The variable domain in full, completed from reference TRBV9 and TRBJ2-2, reads DSGVTQTPKHLITATGQRVTLRCSPRSGDLSVYWYQQSLDQGLQFLIQYYNGEERAKGNILERFSAQQFPDLHSELNLSSLELGDSALYFCASSASGSSTGELFFGEGSRLTVL.

V and J are TRBV25-1 and TRBJ2-5; TRBD1 aligns across 7 bases. There are 18 residues in the CDR3. The ends lost 2 bases at V and 1 base at J; junction bases unmatched: 13. Germline loops: CDR1 MGHDK, CDR2 SYGVNS. Written as DNA, the CDR3 is TGTGCCAGCAGTGAACGGGAAGTAAAGGGGGCTTGCCAAGAGACCCAGTACTTC. Its translation: CASSEREVKGACQETQYF.

This chain uses TRBV6-4 with TRBJ1-1, with 8 bases identical to TRBD1. Germline CDR1 MRHNA, CDR2 SNTAGT. The CDR3 totals 16 residues. Trimming took 3 bases from V and 2 from J; bases not matched to a gene: 8. The CDR3 loop reads CASSEGTGGFNTEAFF. The CDR3 nucleotides are TGTGCCAGCAGTGAGGGTACAGGGGGTTTTAACACTGAAGCTTTCTTT.

The V and J genes are TRBV5-1 and TRBJ1-5, with D tentatively TRBD1 (6 bases). The germline gives CDR1 SGHRS, CDR2 YFSETQ. The V gene lost 0 bases and the J gene lost 9 bases, with 16 bases spanning the gap. The CDR3 has 15 amino acids. CDR3 sequence (DNA): TGCGCCAGCAGCTTGGCCGGGGGGCCCCCTGCGCCCCAGCATTTT. Amino acid sequence: CASSLAGGPPAPQHF.

This clone was detected only once. V usage is TRBV29-1 and J usage is TRBJ1-2; no definite D call. CDR3 size: 10 residues. Germline-derived CDR1 and CDR2 are SQVTM and ANQGSEA. With 8 bases removed from V and 6 bases from J, the gap between germline ends came to 10 bases. The CDR3, as DNA: TGCAGCATCCGCCGAGATGGCTACACCTTC. Its translation: CSIRRDGYTF.

The V and J genes are TRBV7-8 and TRBJ1-5, with D uncertain. Trimming took 2 bases from V and 0 from J, leaving 11 bases between them. Germline-derived CDR1 and CDR2 are SGHVS and FQNEAQ. The CDR3 runs 16 residues. In DNA form, the CDR3 reads TGTGCCAGCAGCTTAAGGTCAGGTGTTAGCAATCAGCCCCAGCATTTT. Translating it yields CASSLRSGVSNQPQHF.

The sample holds a few counts of this clone. The V call is TRBV19, the J call TRBJ1-2, with D uncertain. Germline V gene sequence: CDR1 LNHDA, CDR2 SQIVND (reference sequence). The CDR3 has 14 amino acids. Trimming took off 5 bases at V and 1 base at J, with 11 bases between the two ends. CDR3 residues: CASSEASYNYGYTF. As DNA, the CDR3 is TGTGCCAGTAGTGAGGCTTCCTATAACTATGGCTACACCTTC.

The gene calls are TRBV5-8 and TRBJ2-1; 13 nucleotides align to TRBD2. CDR3 length: 17 residues. Germline loops: CDR1 SGHTS, CDR2 YDEGEE. J gave up 4 bases and V 4 bases, and 8 bases lay outside the gene matches. The CDR3 sequence: CASSLKSGLAGYNEQFF. Here the CDR3 DNA reads TGTGCCAGCAGCCTTAAATCGGGACTAGCGGGGTACAATGAGCAGTTCTTC.

This clone was counted a single time. The V call is TRBV6-1, the J call TRBJ2-7; 7 bases align to TRBD1. The CDR3 covers 14 residues. V was clipped by 3 bases and J by 7 bases; unmatched bases: 9. CDR1 and CDR2 (germline): MNHNS, SASEGT. CDR3: CASSEIQGPREQYF. CDR3 sequence (DNA): TGTGCCAGCAGTGAGATACAGGGGCCGAGGGAGCAGTACTTC.

V usage is TRBV28 and J usage is TRBJ2-7; 10 positions match TRBD2. Germline V gene data show CDR1 as MDHEN and CDR2 as SYDVKM. The V gene end was trimmed by 4 bases and the J gene end by 6 bases; junction bases not matched to a gene: 9. The CDR3 is made up of 15 amino acids. The CDR3 protein is CASSSFSGRFPEQYF. For the CDR3, the DNA is TGTGCCAGCAGTTCCTTTAGCGGGAGGTTTCCCGAGCAGTACTTC.

The rearrangement joins TRBV7-3 to TRBJ1-1; D unclear. CDR3 length: 13 amino acids. The germline V gene encodes CDR1 SGHTA and CDR2 FQGTGA. Trimming removed 2 bases from V and 5 bases from J, with 9 bases in between. Here the CDR3 DNA reads TGTGCCAGCAGCTTATCGGTCCGGACTGAAGCTTTCTTT. Translation: CASSLSVRTEAFF.

The V call is TRBV18, the J call TRBJ1-1, with unresolved D. Per the germline V gene, CDR1 is KGHSH and CDR2 is LQKENI. V lost 2 bases, J lost 11 bases, and 18 bases lay in between. There are 14 residues in the CDR3. The CDR3 DNA sequence: TGTGCCAGCTCACCAATGGGTCTGGTAAGGAGCGCTTTCTTT. Encoded protein: CASSPMGLVRSAFF.

This clone was recorded once. The V and J genes are TRBV6-6 and TRBJ2-1, with TRBD2 matching 8 bases. V shed 7 bases, J shed 8 bases, and the junction held 7 bases outside the gene matches. Germline CDR1 and CDR2: MNHNY and SVGAGI (reference sequence). The CDR3 has 13 amino acids. Written as DNA, the CDR3 is TGTGCCAGCACCCCCCATAGCGGGGATGAGCAGTTCTTC. Translation gives CASTPHSGDEQFF.

This sequence joins TRBV19 and TRBJ2-3; a weak D match, TRBD1 (5 bases). The germline V and J ends were trimmed by 0 bases and 2 bases, with 9 bases remaining between them. The CDR3 runs to 15 residues. Germline lookup yields CDR1 LNHDA and CDR2 SQIVND (reference sequence). For the CDR3, the DNA is TGTGCCAGTAGTATAGACAGGGTCTTCACAGATACGCAGTATTTT. Its translation: CASSIDRVFTDTQYF.

This clone was detected once. The rearrangement joins TRBV6-1 to TRBJ1-1; the match to TRBD1 covers 9 bases. The CDR3 sequence is 13 residues long. V trimming: 8 bases; J trimming: 5 bases; junction bases outside the gene matches: 6. Germline lookup yields CDR1 MNHNS and CDR2 SASEGT. CDR3 region: CASWYRGLTEAFF. In nucleotides, the CDR3 is TGTGCCAGCTGGTACAGGGGGCTGACTGAAGCTTTCTTT.

The genes are TRBV12-1 and TRBJ1-5; the table's D call, TRBD1, has no DNA check behind it. TRBV12-1 is reported as a pseudogene. The CDR3 runs to 17 residues. The CDR3 protein is CASSFGGGEIGNQPQHF. In nucleotides, the CDR3 is TGTGCCAGCAGCTTTGGAGGGGGCGAAATTGGCAATCAGCCCCAGCATTTT.

This chain connects TRBV5-4 to TRBJ2-3; the match to TRBD1 covers 8 bases. V lost 3 bases to trimming and J lost 3 bases; unmatched junction nucleotides: 9. Germline V gene sequence: CDR1 SGHNT, CDR2 YYREEE (reference sequence). CDR3 length: 16 residues. The DNA of the CDR3 is TGTGCCAGCAGCTCCCCCGGACAGGGCCGAACAGATACGCAGTATTTT. It codes for CASSSPGQGRTDTQYF.

The chain carries TRBV19 and TRBJ1-2; no clear D gene. Trimming pared 5 bases from V and 5 bases from J, leaving 9 bases between. This CDR3 spans 12 amino acids. Germline assignment: CDR1 LNHDA and CDR2 SQIVND (reference sequence). The CDR3 nucleotides are TGTGCCAGTAGTCCGGGTGGGTATGGCTACACCTTC. It codes for CASSPGGYGYTF.

The chain links TRBV28 to TRBJ1-2, with 7 bases fitting TRBD1. Germline values: CDR1 MDHEN, CDR2 SYDVKM. CDR3 length equals 14 residues. The junction had 9 bases not matched to a gene; V was cut back by 10 bases and J by 1 base. The CDR3: CATLMGQINYGYTF. DNA of the CDR3: TGTGCCACCCTTATGGGACAGATTAACTATGGCTACACCTTC.